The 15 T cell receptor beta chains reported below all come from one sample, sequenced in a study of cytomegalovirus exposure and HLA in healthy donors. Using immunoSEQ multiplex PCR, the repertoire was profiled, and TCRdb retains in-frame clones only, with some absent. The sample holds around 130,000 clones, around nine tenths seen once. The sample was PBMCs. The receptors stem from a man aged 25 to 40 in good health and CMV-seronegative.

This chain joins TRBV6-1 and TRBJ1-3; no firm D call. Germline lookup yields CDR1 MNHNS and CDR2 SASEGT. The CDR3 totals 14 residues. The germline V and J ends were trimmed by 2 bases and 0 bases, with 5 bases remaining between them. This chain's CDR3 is CASSEFFSGNTIYF. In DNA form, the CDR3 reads TGTGCCAGCAGTGAATTCTTCTCTGGAAACACCATATATTTT.

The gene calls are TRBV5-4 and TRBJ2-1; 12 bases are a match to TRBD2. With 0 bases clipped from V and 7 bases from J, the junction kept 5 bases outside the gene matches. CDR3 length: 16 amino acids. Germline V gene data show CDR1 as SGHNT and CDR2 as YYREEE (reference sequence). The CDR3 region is CASSLGTSGVYNEQFF. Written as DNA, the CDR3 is TGTGCCAGCAGCTTGGGGACTAGCGGGGTTTATAATGAGCAGTTCTTC.

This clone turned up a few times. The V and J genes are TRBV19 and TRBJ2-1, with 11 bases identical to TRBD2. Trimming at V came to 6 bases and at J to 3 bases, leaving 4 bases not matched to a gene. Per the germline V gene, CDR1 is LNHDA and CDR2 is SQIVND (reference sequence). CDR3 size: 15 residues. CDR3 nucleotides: TGTGCCAGTAGATTGGGACTAGCGGTCTACAATGAGCAGTTCTTC. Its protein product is CASRLGLAVYNEQFF.

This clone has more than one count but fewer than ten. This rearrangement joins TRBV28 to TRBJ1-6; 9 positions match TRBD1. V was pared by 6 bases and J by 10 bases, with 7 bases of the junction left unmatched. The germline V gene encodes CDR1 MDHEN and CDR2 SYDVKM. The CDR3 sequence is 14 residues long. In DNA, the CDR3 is TGTGCCAGCAGACGACAGGGGGGGATCTCACCCCTCCACTTT. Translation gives CASRRQGGISPLHF.

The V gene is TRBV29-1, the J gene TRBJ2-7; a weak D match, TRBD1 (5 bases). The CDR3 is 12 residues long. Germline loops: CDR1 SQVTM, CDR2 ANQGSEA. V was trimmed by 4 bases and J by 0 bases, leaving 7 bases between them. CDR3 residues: CSVGQNSYEQYF. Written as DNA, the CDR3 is TGCAGCGTTGGACAGAACTCCTACGAGCAGTACTTC.

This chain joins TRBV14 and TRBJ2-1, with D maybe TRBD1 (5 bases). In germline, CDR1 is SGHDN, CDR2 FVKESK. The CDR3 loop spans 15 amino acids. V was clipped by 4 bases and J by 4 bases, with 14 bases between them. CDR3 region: CASSPDSYGYNEQFF. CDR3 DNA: TGTGCCAGCAGCCCCGACAGCTACGGGTACAATGAGCAGTTCTTC.

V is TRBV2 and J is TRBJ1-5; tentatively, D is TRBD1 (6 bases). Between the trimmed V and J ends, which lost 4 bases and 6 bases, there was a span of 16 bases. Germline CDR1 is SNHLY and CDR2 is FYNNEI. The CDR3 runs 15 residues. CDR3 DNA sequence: TGTGCCAGCAGTGGACGGGGCCAGACAGGTCAGCCCCAGCATTTT. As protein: CASSGRGQTGQPQHF. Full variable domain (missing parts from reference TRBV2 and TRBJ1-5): EPEVTQTPSHQVTQMGQEVILRCVPISNHLYFYWYRQILGQKVEFLVSFYNNEISEKSEIFDDQFSVERPDGSNFTLKIRSTKLEDSAMYFCASSGRGQTGQPQHFGDGTRLSIL.

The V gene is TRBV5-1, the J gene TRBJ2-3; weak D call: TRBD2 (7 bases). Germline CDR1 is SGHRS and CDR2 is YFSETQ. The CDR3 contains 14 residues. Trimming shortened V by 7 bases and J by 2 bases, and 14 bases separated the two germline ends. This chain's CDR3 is CASQIGGATDTQYF. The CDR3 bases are TGCGCCAGCCAGATAGGGGGGGCCACAGATACGCAGTATTTT. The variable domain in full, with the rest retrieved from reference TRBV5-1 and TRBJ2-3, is KAGVTQTPRYLIKTRGQQVTLSCSPISGHRSVSWYQQTPGQGLQFLFEYFSETQRNKGNFPGRFSGRQFSNSRSEMNVSTLELGDSALYLCASQIGGATDTQYFGPGTRLTVL.

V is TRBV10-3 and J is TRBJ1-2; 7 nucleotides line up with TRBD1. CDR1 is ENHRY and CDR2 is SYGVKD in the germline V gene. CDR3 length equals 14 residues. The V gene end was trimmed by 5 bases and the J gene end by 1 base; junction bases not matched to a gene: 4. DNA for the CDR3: TGTGCCATCAGTACAGGGGCCTTTAACTATGGCTACACCTTC. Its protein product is CAISTGAFNYGYTF.

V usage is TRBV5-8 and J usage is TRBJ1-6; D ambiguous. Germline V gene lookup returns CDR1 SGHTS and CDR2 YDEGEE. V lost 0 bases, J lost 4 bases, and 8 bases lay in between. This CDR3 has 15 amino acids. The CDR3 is CASSLGSGYNSPLHF. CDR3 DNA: TGTGCCAGCAGCTTGGGATCCGGGTATAATTCACCCCTCCACTTT.

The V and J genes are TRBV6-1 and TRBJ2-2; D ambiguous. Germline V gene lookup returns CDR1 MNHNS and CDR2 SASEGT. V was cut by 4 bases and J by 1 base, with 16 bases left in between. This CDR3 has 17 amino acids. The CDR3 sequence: CASSVVTVQLNTGELFF. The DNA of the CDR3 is TGTGCCAGCAGTGTCGTAACAGTCCAGTTGAACACCGGGGAGCTGTTTTTT.

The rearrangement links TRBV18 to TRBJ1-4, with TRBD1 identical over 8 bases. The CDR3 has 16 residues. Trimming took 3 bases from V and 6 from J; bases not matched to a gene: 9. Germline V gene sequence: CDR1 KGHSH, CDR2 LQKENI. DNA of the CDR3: TGTGCCAGCTCACCTGACAGGGGACTCGGAGATGAAAAACTGTTTTTT. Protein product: CASSPDRGLGDEKLFF.

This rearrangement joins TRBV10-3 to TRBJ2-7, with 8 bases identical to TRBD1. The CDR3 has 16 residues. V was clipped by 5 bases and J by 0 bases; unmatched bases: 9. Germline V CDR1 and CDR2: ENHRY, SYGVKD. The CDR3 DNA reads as TGTGCCATCAGTCCGTTGTCGGACAGGGCCTCCTACGAGCAGTACTTC. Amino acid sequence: CAISPLSDRASYEQYF.

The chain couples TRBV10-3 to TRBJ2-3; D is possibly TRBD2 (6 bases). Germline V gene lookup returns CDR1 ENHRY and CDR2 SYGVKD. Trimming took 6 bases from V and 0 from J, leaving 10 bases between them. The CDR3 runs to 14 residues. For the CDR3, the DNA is TGTGCCATCAGGGAGGGACTTAGCACAGATACGCAGTATTTT. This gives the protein CAIREGLSTDTQYF.

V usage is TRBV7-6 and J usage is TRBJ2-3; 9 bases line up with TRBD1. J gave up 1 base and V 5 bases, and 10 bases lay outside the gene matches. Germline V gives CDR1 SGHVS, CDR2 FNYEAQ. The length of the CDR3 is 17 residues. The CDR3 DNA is TGTGCCAGCAGCGCCACAGGGGGCAACCCAGGCACAGATACGCAGTATTTT. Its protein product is CASSATGGNPGTDTQYF.